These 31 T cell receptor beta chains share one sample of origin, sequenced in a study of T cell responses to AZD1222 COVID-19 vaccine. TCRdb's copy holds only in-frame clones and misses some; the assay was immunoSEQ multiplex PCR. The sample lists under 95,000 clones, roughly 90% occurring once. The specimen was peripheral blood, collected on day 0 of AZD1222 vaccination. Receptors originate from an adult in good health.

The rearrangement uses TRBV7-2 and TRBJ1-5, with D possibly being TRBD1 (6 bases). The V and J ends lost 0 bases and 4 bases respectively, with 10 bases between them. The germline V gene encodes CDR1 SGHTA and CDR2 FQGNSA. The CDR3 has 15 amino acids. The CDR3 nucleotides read TGTGCCAGCAGCTTAGCCGGAGGGGGGAATCAGCCCCAGCATTTT. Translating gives CASSLAGGGNQPQHF.

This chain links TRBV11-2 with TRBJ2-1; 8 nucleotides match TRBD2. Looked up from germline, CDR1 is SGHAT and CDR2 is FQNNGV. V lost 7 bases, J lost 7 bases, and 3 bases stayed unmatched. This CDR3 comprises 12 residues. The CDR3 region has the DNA TGTGCCAGCAACCCGGGGGGGAATGAGCAGTTCTTC. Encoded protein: CASNPGGNEQFF.

The CDR3 sequence: CASSYAEFVYEQYF. In nucleotides, the CDR3 is TGTGCCAGCAGTTACGCTGAGTTCGTTTACGAGCAGTACTTC. The chain employs TRBV6-2 or TRBV6-3 and TRBJ2-7, with no clear D. The CDR3 length is 14 residues. Trimming left V 2 bases short and J 4 bases short, with 12 bases between. CDR1 and CDR2 from the germline V gene are MNHEY and SVGEGT.

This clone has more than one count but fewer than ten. This CDR3 reads CASSLLGSGNNEKLFF. The CDR3 nucleotides are TGTGCCAGCAGTTTATTAGGGTCCGGAAATAATGAAAAACTGTTTTTT. V and J are TRBV27 and TRBJ1-4; D unresolved. Trimming stripped 1 base from V and 4 bases from J, with 13 bases between. This CDR3 comprises 16 residues. Germline V lookup: CDR1 MNHEY, CDR2 SMNVEV (reference sequence). The variable domain in full, with the rest retrieved from reference TRBV27 and TRBJ1-4, is EAQVTQNPRYLITVTGKKLTVTCSQNMNHEYMSWYRQDPGLGLRQIYYSMNVEVTDKGDVPEGYKVSRKEKRNFPLILESPSPNQTSLYFCASSLLGSGNNEKLFFGSGTQLSVL.

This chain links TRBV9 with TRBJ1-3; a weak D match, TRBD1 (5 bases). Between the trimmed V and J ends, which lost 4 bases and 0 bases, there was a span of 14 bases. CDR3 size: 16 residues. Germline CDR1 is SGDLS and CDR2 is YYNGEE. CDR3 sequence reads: CASSTPGRYSGNTIYF. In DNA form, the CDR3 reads TGTGCCAGCAGCACTCCGGGACGGTACTCTGGAAACACCATATATTTT.

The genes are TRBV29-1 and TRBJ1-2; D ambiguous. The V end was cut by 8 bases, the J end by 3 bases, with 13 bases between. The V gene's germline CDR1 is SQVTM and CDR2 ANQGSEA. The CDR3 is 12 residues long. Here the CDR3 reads CSSRTGDYGYTF. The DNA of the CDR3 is TGCAGCTCTAGAACGGGTGACTATGGCTACACCTTC.

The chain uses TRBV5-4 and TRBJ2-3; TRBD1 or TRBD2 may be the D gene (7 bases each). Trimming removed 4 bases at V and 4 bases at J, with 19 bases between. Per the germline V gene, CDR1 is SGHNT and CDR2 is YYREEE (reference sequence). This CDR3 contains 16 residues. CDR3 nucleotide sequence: TGTGCCAGCAGCACCCCCAGGGGGGGCGAGGCAGATACGCAGTATTTT. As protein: CASSTPRGGEADTQYF.

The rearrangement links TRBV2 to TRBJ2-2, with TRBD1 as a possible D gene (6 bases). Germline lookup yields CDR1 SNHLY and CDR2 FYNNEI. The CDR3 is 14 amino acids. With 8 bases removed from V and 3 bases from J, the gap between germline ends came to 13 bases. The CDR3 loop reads CASLRDTYTGELFF. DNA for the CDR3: TGTGCCAGCCTCAGGGACACCTACACCGGGGAGCTGTTTTTT.

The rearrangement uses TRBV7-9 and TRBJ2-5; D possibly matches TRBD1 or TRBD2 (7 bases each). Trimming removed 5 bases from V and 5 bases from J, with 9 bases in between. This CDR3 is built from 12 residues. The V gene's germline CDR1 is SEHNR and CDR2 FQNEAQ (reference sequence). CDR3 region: CASSQGGETQYF. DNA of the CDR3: TGTGCCAGCAGCCAGGGGGGGGAGACCCAGTACTTC.

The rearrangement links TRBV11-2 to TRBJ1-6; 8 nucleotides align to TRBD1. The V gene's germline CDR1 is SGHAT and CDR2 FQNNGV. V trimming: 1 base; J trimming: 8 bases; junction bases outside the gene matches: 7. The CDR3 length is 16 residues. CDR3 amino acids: CASSLVGGQGYSPLHF. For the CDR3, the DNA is TGTGCCAGCAGCTTAGTCGGAGGACAGGGCTATTCACCCCTCCACTTT.

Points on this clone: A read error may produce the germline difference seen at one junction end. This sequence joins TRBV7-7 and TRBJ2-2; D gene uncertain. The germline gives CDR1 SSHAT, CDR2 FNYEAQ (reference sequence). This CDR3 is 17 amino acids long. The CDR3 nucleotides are TGTGCTAGCAGCTTAGCAACGGCCGGGCCCCCAACCGGGGAGCTGTTTTTT. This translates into CASSLATAGPPTGELFF.

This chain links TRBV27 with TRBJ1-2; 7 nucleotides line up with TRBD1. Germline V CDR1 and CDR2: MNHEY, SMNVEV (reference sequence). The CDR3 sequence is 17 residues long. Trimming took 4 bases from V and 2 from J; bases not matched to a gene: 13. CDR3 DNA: TGTGCCAGCAGTTCCCTGAGCCCGGGACAGAAAAACTATGGCTACACCTTC. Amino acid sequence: CASSSLSPGQKNYGYTF.

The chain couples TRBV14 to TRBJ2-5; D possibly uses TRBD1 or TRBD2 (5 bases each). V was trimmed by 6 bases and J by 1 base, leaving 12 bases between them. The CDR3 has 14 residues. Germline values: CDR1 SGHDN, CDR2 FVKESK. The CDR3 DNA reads TGTGCCAGCAGGAGGGACGGACTCCAAGAGACCCAGTACTTC. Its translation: CASRRDGLQETQYF.

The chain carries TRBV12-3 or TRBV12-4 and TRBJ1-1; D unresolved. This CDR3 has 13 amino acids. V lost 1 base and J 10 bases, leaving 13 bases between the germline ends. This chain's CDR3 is CASSLEFRSGAFF. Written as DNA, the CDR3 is TGTGCCAGCAGTTTAGAGTTCAGGTCGGGAGCTTTCTTT.

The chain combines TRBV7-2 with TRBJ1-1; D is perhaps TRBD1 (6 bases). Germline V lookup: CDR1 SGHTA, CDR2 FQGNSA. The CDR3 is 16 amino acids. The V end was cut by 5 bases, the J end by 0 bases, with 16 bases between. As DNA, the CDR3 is TGTGCCAGCAGCGTAATGGGACACCGCATGAACACTGAAGCTTTCTTT. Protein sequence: CASSVMGHRMNTEAFF.

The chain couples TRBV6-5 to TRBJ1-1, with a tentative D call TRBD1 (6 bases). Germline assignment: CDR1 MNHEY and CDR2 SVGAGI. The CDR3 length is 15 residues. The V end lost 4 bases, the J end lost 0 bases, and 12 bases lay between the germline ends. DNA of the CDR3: TGTGCCAGCAGTTCGAGGACAGTTATGAACACTGAAGCTTTCTTT. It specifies CASSSRTVMNTEAFF.

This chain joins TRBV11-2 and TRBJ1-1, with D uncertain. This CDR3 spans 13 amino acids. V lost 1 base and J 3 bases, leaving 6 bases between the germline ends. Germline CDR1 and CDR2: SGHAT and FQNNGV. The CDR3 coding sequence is TGTGCCAGCAGCTTAGTAAGGGACACTGAAGCTTTCTTT. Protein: CASSLVRDTEAFF.

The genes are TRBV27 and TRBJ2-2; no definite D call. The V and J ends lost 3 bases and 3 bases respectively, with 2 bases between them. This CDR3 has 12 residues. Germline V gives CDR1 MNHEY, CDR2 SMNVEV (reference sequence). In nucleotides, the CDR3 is TGTGCCAGCAGTTTGCACACCGGGGAGCTGTTTTTT. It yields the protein CASSLHTGELFF.

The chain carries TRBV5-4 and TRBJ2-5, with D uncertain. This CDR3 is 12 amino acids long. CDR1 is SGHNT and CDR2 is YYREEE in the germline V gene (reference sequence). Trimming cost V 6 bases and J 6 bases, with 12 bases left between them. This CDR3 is CASTKPAKTQYF. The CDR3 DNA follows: TGTGCCAGCACCAAACCAGCCAAGACCCAGTACTTC.

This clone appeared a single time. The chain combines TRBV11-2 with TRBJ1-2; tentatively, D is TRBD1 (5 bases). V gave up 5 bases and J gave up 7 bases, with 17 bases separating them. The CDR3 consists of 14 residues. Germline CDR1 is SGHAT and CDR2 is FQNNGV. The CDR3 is CASSRGDEVRGYTF. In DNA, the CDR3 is TGTGCCAGCAGCCGAGGGGACGAGGTACGTGGCTACACCTTC. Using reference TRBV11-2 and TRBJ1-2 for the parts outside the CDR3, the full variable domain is EAGVAQSPRYKIIEKRQSVAFWCNPISGHATLYWYQQILGQGPKLLIQFQNNGVVDDSQLPKDRFSAERLKGVDSTLKIQPAKLEDSAVYLCASSRGDEVRGYTFGSGTRLTVV.

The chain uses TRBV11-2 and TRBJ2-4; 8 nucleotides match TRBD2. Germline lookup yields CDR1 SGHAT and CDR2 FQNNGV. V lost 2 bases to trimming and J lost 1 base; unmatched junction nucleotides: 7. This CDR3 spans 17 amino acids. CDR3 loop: CASSLRYSGVAKNIQYF. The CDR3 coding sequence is TGTGCCAGCAGCTTACGGTATAGCGGGGTCGCCAAAAACATTCAGTACTTC.

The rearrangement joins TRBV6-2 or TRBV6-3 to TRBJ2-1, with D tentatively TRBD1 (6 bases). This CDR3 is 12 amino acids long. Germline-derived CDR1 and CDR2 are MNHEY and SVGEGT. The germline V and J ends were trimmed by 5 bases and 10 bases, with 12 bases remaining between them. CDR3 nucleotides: TGTGCCAGCAGTAACAGGGTTAAGGAGCAGTTCTTC. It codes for CASSNRVKEQFF.

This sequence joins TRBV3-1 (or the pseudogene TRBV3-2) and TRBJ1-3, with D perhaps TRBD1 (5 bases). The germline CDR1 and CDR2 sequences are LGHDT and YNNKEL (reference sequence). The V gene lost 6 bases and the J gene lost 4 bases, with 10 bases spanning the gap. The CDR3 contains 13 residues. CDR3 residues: CASRSGSGNTIYF. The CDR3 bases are TGTGCCAGCAGATCAGGGTCCGGAAACACCATATATTTT.

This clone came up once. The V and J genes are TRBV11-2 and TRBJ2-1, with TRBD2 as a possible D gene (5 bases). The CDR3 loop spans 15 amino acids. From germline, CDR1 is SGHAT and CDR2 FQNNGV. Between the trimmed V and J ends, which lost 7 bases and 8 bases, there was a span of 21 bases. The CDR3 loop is CASTLIWKGSHEQFF. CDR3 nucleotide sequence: TGTGCCAGCACCCTCATATGGAAAGGGAGCCATGAGCAGTTCTTC.

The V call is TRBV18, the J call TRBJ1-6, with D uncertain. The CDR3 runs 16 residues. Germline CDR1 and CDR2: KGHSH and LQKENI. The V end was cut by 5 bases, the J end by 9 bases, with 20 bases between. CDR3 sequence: CASSLDPPRGISPLHF. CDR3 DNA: TGTGCCAGCTCATTAGATCCTCCTCGGGGTATTTCACCCCTCCACTTT. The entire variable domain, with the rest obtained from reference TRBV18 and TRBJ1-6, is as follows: NAGVMQNPRHLVRRRGQEARLRCSPMKGHSHVYWYRQLPEEGLKFMVYLQKENIIDESGMPKERFSAEFPKEGPSILRIQQVVRGDSAAYFCASSLDPPRGISPLHFGNGTRLTVT.

CDR3 in amino acids: CASSQGTEAFF. In nucleotides, the CDR3 is TGTGCCAGCAGCCAGGGCACTGAAGCTTTCTTT. The rearrangement links TRBV6-5 to TRBJ1-1, with a possible D match to TRBD1 (5 bases). V lost 6 bases to trimming and J lost 4 bases, with 6 bases between them. This CDR3 contains 11 residues. Germline CDR1 MNHEY, CDR2 SVGAGI.

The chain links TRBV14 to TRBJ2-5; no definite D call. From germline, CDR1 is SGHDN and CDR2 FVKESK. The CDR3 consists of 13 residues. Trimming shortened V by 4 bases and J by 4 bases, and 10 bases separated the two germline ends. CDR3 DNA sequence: TGTGCCAGCAGCCGAGGAATCTTAGAGACCCAGTACTTC. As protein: CASSRGILETQYF.

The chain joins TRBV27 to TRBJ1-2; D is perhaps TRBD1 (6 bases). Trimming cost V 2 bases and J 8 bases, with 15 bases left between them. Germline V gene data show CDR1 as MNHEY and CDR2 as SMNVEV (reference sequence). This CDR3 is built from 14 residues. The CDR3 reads CASSLQGPSQGYTF. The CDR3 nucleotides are TGTGCCAGCAGTTTACAGGGGCCGTCCCAAGGCTACACCTTC.

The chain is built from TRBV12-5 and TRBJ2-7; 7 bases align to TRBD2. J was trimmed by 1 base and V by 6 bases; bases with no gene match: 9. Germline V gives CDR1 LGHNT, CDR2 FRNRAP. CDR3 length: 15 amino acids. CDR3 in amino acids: CASGPLGGTSYEQYF. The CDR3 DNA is TGTGCTAGTGGCCCCCTCGGGGGGACGTCCTACGAGCAGTACTTC.

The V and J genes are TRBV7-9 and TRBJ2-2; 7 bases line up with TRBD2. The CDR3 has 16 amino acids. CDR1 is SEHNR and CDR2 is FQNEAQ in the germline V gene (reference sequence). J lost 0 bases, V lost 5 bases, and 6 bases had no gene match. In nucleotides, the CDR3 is TGTGCCAGCAGCGACCACGCGGGGGCGAACACCGGGGAGCTGTTTTTT. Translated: CASSDHAGANTGELFF.

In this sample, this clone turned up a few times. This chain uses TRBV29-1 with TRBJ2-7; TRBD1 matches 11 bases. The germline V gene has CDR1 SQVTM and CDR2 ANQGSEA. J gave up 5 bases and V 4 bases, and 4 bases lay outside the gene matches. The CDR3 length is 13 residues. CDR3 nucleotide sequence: TGCAGCGTTGGGAGGACAGGGGGCGACGAGCAGTACTTC. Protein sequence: CSVGRTGGDEQYF.